This T cell receptor (beta chain) was captured by sequencing in a study of spatial heterogeneity in lung cancer. This clonotype showed up many times. TCRdb reprocessed the 5' RACE reads via MiXCR and lists one record per CDR3 protein. The sample has approximately 40,000 distinct CDR3 sequences, roughly 4.9% seen once. Trimming cost V 0 bases and J 3 bases; bases outside gene matches: 6. Germline values: CDR1 ENHRY, CDR2 SYGVKD. This CDR3 spans 16 amino acids. This sample's time point: sample taken at primary tumor resection. TCRs were sequenced from unsorted whole RNA of tumor, nontumor lung or PBMC. The TCR sequence derives from a female donor with early-stage non-small cell lung cancer. Source: PBMCs, taken at surgery. The chain links TRBV10-3 to TRBJ2-3; 7 bases fit TRBD2. CDR3 DNA sequence: TGTGCCATCAGTGAGTCGGGGCGGGGGAGTACAGATACGCAGTATTTT. Its translation: CAISESGRGSTDTQYF.